This T cell receptor (beta chain) appears in the sequencing data of a study of shared clonotypes between healthy human individuals. Study observations and caveats: Genetic and exposure-history diversity was limited by the small donor number.

Germline V gene lookup returns CDR1 SGHRS and CDR2 YFSETQ. With 5 bases clipped from V and 2 bases from J, the junction kept 7 bases outside the gene matches. There are 14 residues in the CDR3. This table comes from immunoSEQ multiplex PCR, and its TCRdb copy is limited to in-frame clones, with some not included. The table lists roughly 1.5 million clones, 98% of them singletons. Notes on this clone: Its antigen is undetermined.

The chain combines TRBV5-1 with TRBJ2-7; 7 bases fit TRBD1. The sequence was collected from a man aged 25 to 45 in good health. Material for sequencing was naive CD4+ T cells sorted from blood. As to subset: CD45RA+ positively selected. The CDR3 region is CASSSRDSPYEQYF. The CDR3 DNA reads as TGCGCCAGCAGTTCTCGGGACAGCCCCTACGAGCAGTACTTC.